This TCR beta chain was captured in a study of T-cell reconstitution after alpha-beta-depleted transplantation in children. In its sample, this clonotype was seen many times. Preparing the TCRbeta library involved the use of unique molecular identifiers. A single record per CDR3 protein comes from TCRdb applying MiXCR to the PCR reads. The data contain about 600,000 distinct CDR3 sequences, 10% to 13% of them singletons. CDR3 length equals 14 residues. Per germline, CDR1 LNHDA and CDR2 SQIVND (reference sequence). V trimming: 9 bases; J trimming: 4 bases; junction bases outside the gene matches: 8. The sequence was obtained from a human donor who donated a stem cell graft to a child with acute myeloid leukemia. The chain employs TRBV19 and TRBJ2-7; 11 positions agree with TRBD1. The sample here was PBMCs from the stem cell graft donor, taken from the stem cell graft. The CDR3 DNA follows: TGTGCCAGCACGTCTGGACAGGGGGCGTACGAGCAGTACTTC. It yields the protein CASTSGQGAYEQYF.